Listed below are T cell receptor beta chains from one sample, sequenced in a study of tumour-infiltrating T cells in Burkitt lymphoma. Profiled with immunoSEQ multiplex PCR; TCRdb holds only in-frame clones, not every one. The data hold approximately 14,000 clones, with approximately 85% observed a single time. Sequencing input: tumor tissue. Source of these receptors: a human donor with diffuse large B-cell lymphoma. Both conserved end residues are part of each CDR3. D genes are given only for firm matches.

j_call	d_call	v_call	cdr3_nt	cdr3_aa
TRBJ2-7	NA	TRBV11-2	TGTGCCAGCAGCTTAGATATGAGCACAGGGTGGTACTTC	CASSLDMSTGWYF
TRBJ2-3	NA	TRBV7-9	TGTGCCAGCAGCTTATTGAGGGAGTGGGGAGATACGCAGTATTTT	CASSLLREWGDTQYF
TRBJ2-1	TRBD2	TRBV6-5	TGTGCCAGCAGTTACCTAGCGGGGTACAATGAGCAGTTCTTC	CASSYLAGYNEQFF
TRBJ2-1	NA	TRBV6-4	TGTGCCAGCAGTGACTCCGGGTCCCCCAATGAGCAGTTCTTC	CASSDSGSPNEQFF
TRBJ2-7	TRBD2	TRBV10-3	TGTGCCATCAACCCCGGGACTACTTCCTACGAGCAGTACTTC	CAINPGTTSYEQYF
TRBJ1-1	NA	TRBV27	TGTGCCAGCAGTTTAGTCCAGGGGCGTTTAAACACTGAAGCTTTCTTT	CASSLVQGRLNTEAFF
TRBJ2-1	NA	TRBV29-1	TGCAGCGTTGAAGAAATCCTAAATGAGCAGTTCTTC	CSVEEILNEQFF
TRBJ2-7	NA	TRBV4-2	TGTGCCAGCAGCCCAGGGGTTTCGACCTACGAGCAGTACTTC	CASSPGVSTYEQYF
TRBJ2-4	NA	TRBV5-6	TGTGCCAGCAGCTTGGTGGCAGGGTTAGCCAAAAACATTCAGTACTTC	CASSLVAGLAKNIQYF
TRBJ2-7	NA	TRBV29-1	TGCAGCGTTGATTCAACCTCCGGGGGCTACGAGCAGTACTTC	CSVDSTSGGYEQYF